A single sample gave rise to the 27 T cell receptor beta chains below, sequenced in a study of CD8+CD57+ T cells in acquired aplastic anemia (dated by TCRdb to the late 2010s). The sequencer was an Illumina HiSeq 2000. TCR beta VDJ combination and CDR3 sequence profiling used genomic DNA as the template. TCRdb ran its own pipeline on the public reads, namely fastp trimming at Q25 and MiXCR clone calling, and kept in-frame beta chains. Rows are combined by CDR3 protein, so each entry shows the most common genes and DNA. The sample table holds 190,000 or so distinct CDR3 sequences, of which approximately 57% were seen once. 29% of the sample lies in the top ten. Sequenced sample: sorted CD4+, CD8+, or CD8+CD57+ T cells (not recorded which) from PBMCs. These receptors all stem from a human donor in good health.

For this clonotype: At one end, the junction sequence differs from germline, possibly due to a read error. V usage is TRBV7-8 and J usage is TRBJ2-1; D is undetermined. CDR3 length: 15 amino acids. From germline, CDR1 is SGHVS and CDR2 FQNEAQ. The CDR3 is CASRRTRSSYSEQFF. Here the CDR3 DNA reads TGTGCCAGCAGACGGACGCGCAGCTCCTACAGTGAGCAGTTCTTC.

Ten or more counts support this clonotype. The rearrangement joins TRBV4-1 to TRBJ2-1; D is possibly TRBD1 (6 bases). V was cut by 4 bases and J by 3 bases, with 10 bases left in between. The CDR3 totals 14 residues. CDR1 MGHRA and CDR2 YSYEKL come from the germline V gene. DNA for the CDR3: TGCGCCAGCAGCCTGGGACAACACTACAATGAGCAGTTCTTC. Translating gives CASSLGQHYNEQFF.

The chain couples TRBV11-1 to TRBJ2-1; 15 bases are shared with TRBD2. V lost 0 bases, J lost 2 bases, and 2 bases stayed unmatched. This CDR3 region has 18 residues. Germline CDR1 and CDR2: SGHAT and FQDESV (reference sequence). CDR3 protein: CASSLAGTSGRPYNEQFF. CDR3 DNA sequence: TGTGCCAGCAGCTTAGCGGGGACTAGCGGGAGGCCCTACAATGAGCAGTTCTTC.

The chain couples TRBV9 to TRBJ1-2; a weak D match, TRBD1 (5 bases). The CDR3 spans 15 residues. Trimming removed 0 bases at V and 3 bases at J, with 12 bases between. Germline V gives CDR1 SGDLS, CDR2 YYNGEE. As DNA, the CDR3 is TGTGCCAGCAGCGTAGGAAGGGGTTCGTACTATGGCTACACCTTC. It encodes CASSVGRGSYYGYTF.

The rearrangement uses TRBV7-3 and TRBJ2-1, with a possible D match to TRBD2 (7 bases). V was pared by 2 bases and J by 0 bases, with 11 bases between. The germline V gene encodes CDR1 SGHTA and CDR2 FQGTGA. The CDR3 extends over 16 amino acids. CDR3 amino acids: CASSLGGGLSYNEQFF. The DNA of the CDR3 is TGTGCCAGCAGCTTAGGGGGGGGCCTCTCCTACAATGAGCAGTTCTTC.

V is TRBV7-9 and J is TRBJ2-7; 7 bases align to TRBD2. J was trimmed by 3 bases and V by 4 bases; bases with no gene match: 9. The CDR3 length is 15 residues. Germline loops: CDR1 SEHNR, CDR2 FQNEAQ (reference sequence). The CDR3: CASSSTRGSIYEQYF. CDR3 nucleotides: TGTGCCAGCAGCTCAACTCGCGGGAGTATCTACGAGCAGTACTTC.

Comment on this clonotype: Since no conserved phenylalanine or tryptophan closes the CDR3, a read error is the likely cause. This chain connects TRBV7-3 to TRBJ2-1; 8 bases are a match to TRBD2. The CDR3 is made up of 16 amino acids. Per germline, CDR1 SGHTA and CDR2 FQGTGA. The CDR3 nucleotides read TGTGCTAGCAGCTCCCCCTCAGCGGGAGAAAGATATGAGCAGTTCCTC. It encodes CASSSPSAGERYEQFL.

The rearrangement uses TRBV9 and TRBJ2-4; D may be TRBD2 (6 bases). Germline values: CDR1 SGDLS, CDR2 YYNGEE. The CDR3 is 11 amino acids. The germline V and J ends were trimmed by 4 bases and 10 bases, with 9 bases remaining between them. The CDR3 loop is CASSPGTIQYF. The CDR3 nucleotides are TGTGCCAGCAGCCCCGGGACTATTCAGTACTTC. Drawing the rest from reference TRBV9 and TRBJ2-4, the complete variable domain is DSGVTQTPKHLITATGQRVTLRCSPRSGDLSVYWYQQSLDQGLQFLIQYYNGEERAKGNILERFSAQQFPDLHSELNLSSLELGDSALYFCASSPGTIQYFGAGTRLSVL.

The J gene is TRBJ2-7, the V gene TRBV7-8; no clear D gene. The CDR3 runs 14 residues. Trimming cost V 1 base and J 1 base, with 8 bases left between them. Germline V gene lookup returns CDR1 SGHVS and CDR2 FQNEAQ. In nucleotides, the CDR3 is TGTGCCAGCAGCTTAGGTGTCCGTTCCTACGAGCAGTACTTC. It codes for CASSLGVRSYEQYF.

V is TRBV7-9 and J is TRBJ2-3; D assignment may be TRBD1 or TRBD2 (5 bases each). Germline V CDR1 and CDR2: SEHNR, FQNEAQ (reference sequence). V was shortened by 1 base and J by 1 base, with 15 bases between the two germline ends. This CDR3 spans 17 amino acids. In nucleotides, the CDR3 is TGTGCCAGCAGCTTAGGGGACGCGGAATCGGGCACAGATACGCAGTATTTT. As protein: CASSLGDAESGTDTQYF. The full variable domain, with the rest looked up from reference TRBV7-9 and TRBJ2-3, is DTGVSQNPRHKITKRGQNVTFRCDPISEHNRLYWYRQTLGQGPEFLTYFQNEAQLEKSRLLSDRFSAERPKGSFSTLEIQRTEQGDSAMYLCASSLGDAESGTDTQYFGPGTRLTVL.

Ten or more counts support this clonotype. The chain joins TRBV6-4 to TRBJ2-1; D gene ambiguous. Per the germline V gene, CDR1 is MRHNA and CDR2 is SNTAGT. V was clipped by 1 base and J by 6 bases, with 4 bases between them. The CDR3 sequence is 12 residues long. The CDR3, as DNA: TGTGCCAGCAGTGACTGGGGCAATGAGCAGTTCTTC. This codes for CASSDWGNEQFF.

This clonotype was counted only a few times. This rearrangement joins TRBV6-1 to TRBJ2-7, with D uncertain. The CDR3 totals 11 residues. The germline gives CDR1 MNHNS, CDR2 SASEGT. The V and J ends lost 10 bases and 4 bases respectively, with 11 bases between them. The DNA for the CDR3 is TGTGCCACCCCCGACCGATACGAGCAGTACTTC. Protein product: CATPDRYEQYF.

The chain employs TRBV15 and TRBJ1-2, with D perhaps TRBD1 (6 bases). Germline CDR1 and CDR2: LNHNV and YYDKDF (reference sequence). This CDR3 is 16 amino acids long. Trimming took 3 bases from V and 3 from J, leaving 17 bases between them. In DNA, the CDR3 is TGTGCCACCAGCAGTTCCTTCACCCGGACAGACTATGGCTACACCTTC. Translation: CATSSSFTRTDYGYTF.

This clonotype was detected only a few times. This chain connects TRBV5-1 to TRBJ1-5; TRBD1 agrees at 8 bases. The germline gives CDR1 SGHRS, CDR2 YFSETQ. The J segment lost 0 bases and the V segment lost 4 bases, leaving 12 bases of the junction unmatched. This CDR3 region has 18 residues. CDR3 sequence reads: CASSVRAGGPYSNQPQHF. In DNA form, the CDR3 reads TGCGCCAGCAGCGTAAGGGCAGGGGGCCCCTATAGCAATCAGCCCCAGCATTTT.

As regards this clonotype: Germline is not matched at one junction end, which may reflect a read error. J is TRBJ2-6 and V is TRBV20-1; no firm D call. Germline assignment: CDR1 DFQATT and CDR2 SNEGSKA (reference sequence). The CDR3 runs to 14 residues. CDR3 in DNA: TGCAGTGCTAGAGCCAACTCTGGGGTCAACGTCCTGACTTTC. It is translated as CSARANSGVNVLTF.

The chain combines TRBV4-1 with TRBJ2-5, with 13 bases matching TRBD2. The CDR3 covers 17 residues. Germline V gene data show CDR1 as MGHRA and CDR2 as YSYEKL. Trimming took 0 bases from V and 5 from J; bases not matched to a gene: 6. CDR3 residues: CASSQDRLAGGVETQYF. CDR3 sequence (DNA): TGCGCCAGCAGCCAAGATCGACTAGCGGGAGGAGTGGAGACCCAGTACTTC.

The chain combines TRBV7-2 with TRBJ2-5; D remains ambiguous. The V gene's germline CDR1 is SGHTA and CDR2 FQGNSA. The ends were cut back, 8 bases at V and 0 bases at J, with 10 bases in the middle. This CDR3 has 13 amino acids. The CDR3 DNA sequence: TGTGCCAGCCAAGGATCGGACCAAGAGACCCAGTACTTC. It codes for CASQGSDQETQYF.

This clonotype came up many times. The chain is built from TRBV7-9 and TRBJ1-1; possible D gene TRBD1, 5 bases. V shed 4 bases and J shed 6 bases, with 18 bases lying between them. In germline, CDR1 is SEHNR, CDR2 FQNEAQ (reference sequence). The length of the CDR3 is 15 residues. The CDR3, as DNA: TGTGCCAGCAGCTCACGCGGGGGGGTCAACCCTGAAGCTTTCTTT. Translated: CASSSRGGVNPEAFF. Looking up the rest from reference TRBV7-9 and TRBJ1-1 gives the full variable domain: DTGVSQNPRHKITKRGQNVTFRCDPISEHNRLYWYRQTLGQGPEFLTYFQNEAQLEKSRLLSDRFSAERPKGSFSTLEIQRTEQGDSAMYLCASSSRGGVNPEAFFGQGTRLTVV.

This clonotype was counted at least ten times. The J gene is TRBJ2-2, the V gene TRBV29-1; the match to TRBD2 covers 7 bases. Germline V gene lookup returns CDR1 SQVTM and CDR2 ANQGSEA. The CDR3 totals 14 residues. Losses at the gene ends were 5 bases for V and 2 bases for J; bases not matched to a gene: 5. The CDR3 sequence is CSVLADSNTGELFF. CDR3 DNA sequence: TGCAGCGTTCTAGCGGATTCAAACACCGGGGAGCTGTTTTTT.

This clonotype appeared once. Since a much larger clone is just one base distant, this may be a read error. The chain employs TRBV28 and TRBJ2-7, with 10 bases that match TRBD1. Germline V gene data show CDR1 as MDHEN and CDR2 as SYDVKM. This CDR3 has 14 amino acids. The CDR3 is CASSIDRGLYEQHF. The CDR3 DNA sequence: TGTGCCAGCAGCATAGACAGGGGGCTATACGAGCAGCACTTC.

This chain joins TRBV20-1 and TRBJ2-1; TRBD2 might be the D (5 bases). Germline CDR1 and CDR2: DFQATT and SNEGSKA (reference sequence). The CDR3 contains 14 residues. The V and J ends lost 2 bases and 9 bases respectively, with 17 bases between them. The CDR3, as DNA: TGCAGTGCTAGACTCGCTCTAGGGAGTGGTGAGCAGTTCTTC. The encoded protein is CSARLALGSGEQFF.

This clonotype was recorded a few times. The J gene is TRBJ1-5, the V gene TRBV24-1, with 10 bases matching TRBD1. CDR3 length equals 16 residues. Germline-derived CDR1 and CDR2 are KGHDR and SFDVKD. J was trimmed by 6 bases and V by 4 bases; bases with no gene match: 8. DNA of the CDR3: TGTGCCACCAGTGACCGCCGGGACAGGGGAGGTCAGCCCCAGCATTTT. Its translation: CATSDRRDRGGQPQHF.

CDR3 region: CAARADTSYEQYF. Written as DNA, the CDR3 is TGCGCCGCCCGGGCAGACACTTCCTACGAGCAGTACTTC. J is TRBJ2-7 and V is TRBV5-1; D not certain. Germline V CDR1 and CDR2: SGHRS, YFSETQ. This CDR3 spans 13 amino acids. Between the trimmed V and J ends, which lost 10 bases and 1 base, there was a span of 15 bases.

This chain connects TRBV19 to TRBJ1-5; D possibly corresponds to TRBD1 (5 bases). V shed 6 bases and J shed 0 bases, with 12 bases lying between them. CDR1 LNHDA and CDR2 SQIVND come from the germline V gene (reference sequence). The CDR3 length is 15 residues. The CDR3 DNA reads as TGTGCCAGTAGCCCAGGGACCCGTAGCAATCAGCCCCAGCATTTT. Protein sequence: CASSPGTRSNQPQHF.

Many counts were recorded for this clonotype. The chain recombines TRBV5-8 with TRBJ2-1, with D possibly being TRBD1 (6 bases). Per the germline V gene, CDR1 is SGHTS and CDR2 is YDEGEE. V was pared by 0 bases and J by 9 bases, with 16 bases between. The CDR3 has 15 residues. Here the CDR3 reads CASSLAGSYRAEQFF. Written as DNA, the CDR3 is TGTGCCAGCAGCTTGGCCGGGTCGTACAGGGCTGAGCAGTTCTTC.

The chain combines TRBV29-1 with TRBJ1-2; weak D call: TRBD1 (5 bases). V lost 4 bases to trimming and J lost 8 bases, with 17 bases between them. This CDR3 spans 13 amino acids. CDR1 and CDR2 from the germline V gene are SQVTM and ANQGSEA. The DNA of the CDR3 is TGCAGCGTTGTTTCGGGCGACAGTGGGGGCTACACCTTC. The encoded protein is CSVVSGDSGGYTF. Combining the CDR3 with reference TRBV29-1 and TRBJ1-2 gives the whole variable domain SAVISQKPSRDICQRGTSLTIQCQVDSQVTMMFWYRQQPGQSLTLIATANQGSEATYESGFVIDKFPISRPNLTFSTLTVSNMSPEDSSIYLCSVVSGDSGGYTFGSGTRLTVV.

In its sample, this clonotype was seen many times. The chain has TRBV9 and TRBJ1-2; no definite D call. The CDR3 length is 14 residues. From germline, CDR1 is SGDLS and CDR2 YYNGEE. Trimming left V 0 bases short and J 4 bases short, with 10 bases between. CDR3 DNA: TGTGCCAGCAGCGTAGCCACCTCCGGCTATGGCTACACCTTC. It is translated as CASSVATSGYGYTF.